A selection of T cell receptor beta chains follows, all from one sample in a study of cytomegalovirus exposure and HLA in healthy donors. The protocol was immunoSEQ multiplex PCR, while the TCRdb copy is restricted to in-frame clones and leaves out a portion. The data show around 94,000 clones, about three fifths seen once. Sample: PBMCs. These receptors came from a man in his thirties or forties in good health and CMV-seronegative. The CDR3 runs from the conserved cysteine through the conserved F or W.

TRBJ2-1	TRBV2	CASEKDNEQFF
TRBJ1-1	TRBV6-1	CAGRKTEYTEAFF
TRBJ2-1	TRBV6-1	CASSEVTGIKFF
TRBJ2-7	TRBV30	CAWSPGQSYEQYF
TRBJ2-7	TRBV18	CASSPRTSGSYEQYF
TRBJ2-7	TRBV7-6	CASGPAQREVGEQYF
TRBJ2-1	TRBV6-4	CASSEWKDSDYNEQFF
TRBJ2-7	TRBV7-3	CASSLGTSGRANEQYF
TRBJ2-1	TRBV4-1	CASSLERFSYNEQFF
TRBJ2-1	TRBV27	CASRKTSGRANEQFF
TRBJ2-1	TRBV5-1	CASSTTGSPGYNEQFF
TRBJ1-3	TRBV6-5	CASRPAGDPGNTIYF
TRBJ2-7	TRBV20-1	CSAFRVYEQYF